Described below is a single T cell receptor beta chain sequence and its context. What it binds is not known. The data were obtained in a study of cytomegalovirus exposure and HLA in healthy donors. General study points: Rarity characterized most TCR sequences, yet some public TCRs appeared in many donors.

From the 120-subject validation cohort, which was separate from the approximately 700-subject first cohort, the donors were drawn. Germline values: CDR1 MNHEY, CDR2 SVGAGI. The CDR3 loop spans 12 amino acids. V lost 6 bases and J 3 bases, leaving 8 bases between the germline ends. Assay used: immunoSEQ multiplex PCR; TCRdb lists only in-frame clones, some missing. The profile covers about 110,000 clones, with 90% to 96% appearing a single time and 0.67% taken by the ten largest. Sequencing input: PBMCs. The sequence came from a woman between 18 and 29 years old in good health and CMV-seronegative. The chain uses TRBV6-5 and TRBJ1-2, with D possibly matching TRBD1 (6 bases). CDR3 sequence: CASRDRHYGYTF. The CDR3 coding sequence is TGTGCCAGCAGGGACAGACACTATGGCTACACCTTC.